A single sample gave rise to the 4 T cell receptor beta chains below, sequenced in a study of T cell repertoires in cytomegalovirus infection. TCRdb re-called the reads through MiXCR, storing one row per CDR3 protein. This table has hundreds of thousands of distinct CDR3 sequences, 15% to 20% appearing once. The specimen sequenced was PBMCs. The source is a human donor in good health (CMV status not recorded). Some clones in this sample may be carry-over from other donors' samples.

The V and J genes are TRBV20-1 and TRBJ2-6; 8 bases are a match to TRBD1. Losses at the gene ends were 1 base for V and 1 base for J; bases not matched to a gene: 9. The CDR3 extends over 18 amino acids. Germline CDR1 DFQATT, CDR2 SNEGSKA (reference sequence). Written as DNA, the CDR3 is TGCAGTGCTAGAGGAGAGGACAGGGTTTATTCTGGGGCCAACGTCCTGACTTTC. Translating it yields CSARGEDRVYSGANVLTF.

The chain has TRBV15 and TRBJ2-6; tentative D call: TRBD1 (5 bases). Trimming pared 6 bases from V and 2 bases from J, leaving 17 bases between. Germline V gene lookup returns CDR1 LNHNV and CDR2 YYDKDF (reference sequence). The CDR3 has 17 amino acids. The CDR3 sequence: CATRRAGSIPGANVLTF. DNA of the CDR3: TGTGCCACCAGACGGGCAGGGTCGATTCCTGGGGCCAACGTCCTGACTTTC.

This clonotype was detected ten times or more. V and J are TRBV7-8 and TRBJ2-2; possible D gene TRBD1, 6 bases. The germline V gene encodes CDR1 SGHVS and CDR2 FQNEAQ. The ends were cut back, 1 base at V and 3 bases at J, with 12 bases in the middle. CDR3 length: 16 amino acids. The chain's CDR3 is CASSLDRVSYTGELFF. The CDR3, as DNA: TGTGCCAGCAGCTTAGACAGGGTATCATACACCGGGGAGCTGTTTTTT.

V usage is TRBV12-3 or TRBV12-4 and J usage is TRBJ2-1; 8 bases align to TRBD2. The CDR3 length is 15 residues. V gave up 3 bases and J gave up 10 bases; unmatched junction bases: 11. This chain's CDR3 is CASSLGPGGPGEQFF. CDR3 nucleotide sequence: TGTGCCAGCAGTTTGGGTCCGGGGGGGCCGGGAGAGCAGTTCTTC.